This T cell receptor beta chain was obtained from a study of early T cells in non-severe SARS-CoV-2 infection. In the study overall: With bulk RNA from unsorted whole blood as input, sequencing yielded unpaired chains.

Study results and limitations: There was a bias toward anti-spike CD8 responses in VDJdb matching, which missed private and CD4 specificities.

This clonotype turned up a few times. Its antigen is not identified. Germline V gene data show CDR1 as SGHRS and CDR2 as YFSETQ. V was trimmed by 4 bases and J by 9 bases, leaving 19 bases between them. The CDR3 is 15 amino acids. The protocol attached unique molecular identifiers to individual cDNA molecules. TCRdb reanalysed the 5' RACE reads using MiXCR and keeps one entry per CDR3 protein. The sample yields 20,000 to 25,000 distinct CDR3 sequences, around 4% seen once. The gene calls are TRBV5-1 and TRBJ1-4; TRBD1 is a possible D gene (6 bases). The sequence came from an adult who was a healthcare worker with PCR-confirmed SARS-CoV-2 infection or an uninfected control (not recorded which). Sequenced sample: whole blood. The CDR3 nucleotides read TGCGCCAGCAGCCTGAGGACAGCCGGAGGGAAAAAACTGTTTTTT. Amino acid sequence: CASSLRTAGGKKLFF.